The source of this TCR beta chain is a study of beta chain features in type 1 diabetes. The CDR3 runs to 15 residues. Germline CDR1 and CDR2: MGHRA and YSYEKL. Trimming shortened V by 1 base and J by 0 bases, and 9 bases separated the two germline ends. Sequenced material consisted of expressed TCRB transcripts (all of the isolated RNA was reverse transcribed). Sequencing was performed with immunoSEQ multiplex PCR; in TCRdb, only in-frame clones are kept and a portion is missing. The sample shows hundreds of thousands of clones, approximately 10% of them seen only once. This clone has a handful of counts.

The sequencing sample was made of naive CD4+ T cells from blood. V is TRBV4-1 and J is TRBJ1-2; D remains unclear. The sequence was obtained from a woman aged 18-29 years in good health. CDR3 DNA: TGCGCCAGCAGCCAAGGCTACCTAGCTAACTATGGCTACACCTTC. As protein: CASSQGYLANYGYTF.